These 30 T cell receptor beta chains were sequenced from one sample in a study of T cell repertoires in ileal Crohn's disease. Time point specified: neoterminal ileum biopsy at postoperative endoscopy, about 6 months after surgery. TCRdb's table, derived via immunoSEQ multiplex PCR, lists solely in-frame clones and lacks some. The sample yields roughly 9,200 clones, 70% to 80% seen once. Sequenced material: ileal tissue. These receptors came from an adult with Crohn's disease.

The rearrangement joins TRBV6-1 to TRBJ2-1, with D perhaps matching TRBD1 (5 bases). Germline loops: CDR1 MNHNS, CDR2 SASEGT. The CDR3 is 12 amino acids. Trimming pared 6 bases from V and 7 bases from J, leaving 10 bases between. CDR3 loop: CASSARVNEQFF. The CDR3 region has the DNA TGTGCCAGCAGCGCCAGGGTTAATGAGCAGTTCTTC.

V is TRBV7-4 and J is TRBJ2-3; 7 nucleotides agree with TRBD2. V trimming: 5 bases; J trimming: 3 bases; junction bases outside the gene matches: 14. The V gene's germline CDR1 is SGHVT and CDR2 SQSDAQ. This CDR3 region has 17 residues. In DNA, the CDR3 is TGTGCCAGCAGCCAGCGCGCGGGGGAACAATTAACAGATACGCAGTATTTT. Translating gives CASSQRAGEQLTDTQYF.

CDR3 in DNA: TGCGCCAGCAGCCCCGGGGGTTTGGTTAACTATGGCTACACCTTC. This gives the protein CASSPGGLVNYGYTF. The V gene is TRBV4-1, the J gene TRBJ1-2, with D tentatively TRBD1 (5 bases). This CDR3 contains 15 residues. V lost 4 bases to trimming and J lost 1 base, with 13 bases between them. Germline CDR1 is MGHRA and CDR2 is YSYEKL.

The J gene is TRBJ2-5, the V gene TRBV2, with 8 bases matching TRBD2. The V segment lost 8 bases and the J segment 6 bases; nucleotides outside the gene matches: 5. Germline V gene sequence: CDR1 SNHLY, CDR2 FYNNEI. The length of the CDR3 is 12 residues. The CDR3 coding sequence is TGTGCCAGCGAGCCGGGAGGGCAGACCCAGTACTTC. Translation gives CASEPGGQTQYF.

The CDR3 loop reads CAWTRTSGSYNEQFF. The CDR3 nucleotides read TGTGCCTGGACCCGGACTAGCGGCTCCTACAATGAGCAGTTCTTC. The rearrangement joins TRBV30 to TRBJ2-1; 10 bases are shared with TRBD2. V lost 4 bases and J lost 0; bases outside the gene matches: 3. CDR3 size: 15 residues. CDR1 is GTSNPN, CDR2 SVGIG, per germline (reference sequence).

V is TRBV4-2 and J is TRBJ2-2; 10 nucleotides agree with TRBD2. The CDR3 runs to 19 residues. V shed 1 base and J 1 base; nucleotides not matched to a gene: 9. Germline CDR1 and CDR2: LGHNA and YNFKEQ. CDR3 in amino acids: CASSQASSSGGLNTGELFF. DNA for the CDR3: TGTGCCAGCAGCCAAGCTTCCTCTAGCGGGGGTCTGAACACCGGGGAGCTGTTTTTT.

V and J are TRBV2 and TRBJ2-3; TRBD2 is a possible D gene (5 bases). Trimming stripped 6 bases from V and 1 base from J, with 14 bases between. Germline V gene sequence: CDR1 SNHLY, CDR2 FYNNEI. The CDR3 is 15 amino acids. CDR3 sequence: CASSERLPGTDTQYF. In DNA form, the CDR3 reads TGTGCCAGCAGCGAAAGACTACCCGGCACAGATACGCAGTATTTT.

This sequence joins TRBV5-1 and TRBJ2-7; 10 bases map to TRBD2. The trim removed 3 bases at V and 4 bases at J, leaving 10 bases unmatched. The CDR3 loop spans 16 amino acids. CDR1 and CDR2 from the germline V gene are SGHRS and YFSETQ. The CDR3 DNA is TGCGCCAGCAGCTGGCCTACTAGCGGGATAGGGTACGAGCAGTACTTC. As protein: CASSWPTSGIGYEQYF.

In its sample, this clone was seen a few times. This rearrangement joins TRBV5-8 to TRBJ2-3, with a tentative D call TRBD2 (5 bases). There are 18 residues in the CDR3. Germline CDR1 and CDR2: SGHTS and YDEGEE. Trimming removed 1 base at V and 5 bases at J, with 23 bases between. As DNA, the CDR3 is TGTGCCAGCAGCTTGAGATCGCACGGGTCGGGGTTCGGAGATACGCAGTATTTT. Translation: CASSLRSHGSGFGDTQYF.

A single count supports this clone. This chain uses TRBV10-1 with TRBJ2-3; 11 nucleotides align to TRBD2. Germline CDR1 WNHNN, CDR2 SYGVQD (reference sequence). The V and J ends lost 0 bases and 0 bases, in that order; junction bases with no gene match: 5. This CDR3 contains 18 residues. The CDR3 spells CASSESRASGGSTDTQYF. CDR3 in DNA: TGCGCCAGCAGTGAGTCGCGGGCTAGCGGGGGGAGCACAGATACGCAGTATTTT.

This chain links TRBV30 with TRBJ2-1, with 7 bases lining up with TRBD1. Germline V CDR1 and CDR2: GTSNPN, SVGIG (reference sequence). After removal of 3 bases from V and 9 bases from J, the junction contained 8 bases not matched to a gene. The CDR3 covers 13 residues. The CDR3 is CAWSEGAYGEQFF. The CDR3 DNA sequence: TGTGCCTGGAGCGAGGGGGCCTACGGTGAGCAGTTCTTC.

The chain joins TRBV5-1 to TRBJ2-2; a possible D gene is TRBD1 (5 bases). The V end was cut by 7 bases, the J end by 7 bases, with 26 bases between. Germline CDR1 SGHRS, CDR2 YFSETQ. The CDR3 runs to 17 residues. The CDR3 coding sequence is TGCGCCAGCGAAGGGTCAGGGTCCCCGCTCCGGAGCGGGGAGCTGTTTTTT. Its translation is CASEGSGSPLRSGELFF. Using reference TRBV5-1 and TRBJ2-2 for the parts outside the CDR3, the full variable domain is KAGVTQTPRYLIKTRGQQVTLSCSPISGHRSVSWYQQTPGQGLQFLFEYFSETQRNKGNFPGRFSGRQFSNSRSEMNVSTLELGDSALYLCASEGSGSPLRSGELFFGEGSRLTVL.

The chain couples TRBV30 to TRBJ1-4; 9 bases are a match to TRBD1. CDR3 length: 14 amino acids. With V trimmed by 2 bases and J by 8 bases, 6 bases remained unmatched. Germline V gene sequence: CDR1 GTSNPN, CDR2 SVGIG (reference sequence). The CDR3 nucleotides are TGTGCCTGGAGTACACAGGGGGCAGGGGAAAAACTGTTTTTT. Residues: CAWSTQGAGEKLFF.

CDR3 coding DNA: TGTGCCAGCAGCAAACAGGGGGCCGCTGAAGCTTTCTTT. Protein sequence: CASSKQGAAEAFF. This chain uses TRBV7-2 with TRBJ1-1, with 9 bases matching TRBD1. Germline V gives CDR1 SGHTA, CDR2 FQGNSA. V trimming: 5 bases; J trimming: 6 bases; junction bases outside the gene matches: 4. The CDR3 totals 13 residues.

The chain combines TRBV5-6 with TRBJ2-7, with 7 bases identical to TRBD1. Germline lookup yields CDR1 SGHDT and CDR2 YYEEEE. This CDR3 contains 15 residues. With V trimmed by 3 bases and J by 3 bases, 9 bases remained unmatched. The CDR3 protein is CASSSLGQLFYEQYF. As DNA, the CDR3 is TGTGCCAGCAGCTCGCTGGGACAGCTTTTCTACGAGCAGTACTTC.

The chain carries TRBV5-1 and TRBJ2-5; 10 bases are a match to TRBD1. The CDR3 runs 14 residues. Losses at the gene ends were 5 bases for V and 7 bases for J; bases not matched to a gene: 8. Germline CDR1 reads SGHRS; CDR2 reads YFSETQ. This CDR3 is CASRSGTGEGTQYF. CDR3 nucleotide sequence: TGCGCCAGCAGATCCGGGACAGGGGAGGGGACCCAGTACTTC.

The V gene is TRBV6-6, the J gene TRBJ1-2; possibly TRBD1 for D (5 bases). CDR1 is MNHNY, CDR2 SVGAGI, per germline (reference sequence). The CDR3 covers 15 residues. V lost 5 bases and J 4 bases, leaving 17 bases between the germline ends. The CDR3 nucleotides are TGTGCCAGCAGTCTCGACTCCGTGGGGGGCTATGGCTACACCTTC. This gives the protein CASSLDSVGGYGYTF.

There are a few counts of this clone. The rearrangement joins TRBV7-6 to TRBJ2-2; D remains unclear. Germline V gene data show CDR1 as SGHVS and CDR2 as FNYEAQ. CDR3 length equals 14 residues. Trimming shortened V by 3 bases and J by 5 bases, and 10 bases separated the two germline ends. For the CDR3, the DNA is TGTGCCAGCAGCTTGTACTACGGGACCGGGGAGCTGTTTTTT. Translating it yields CASSLYYGTGELFF.

This clone has a handful of counts. V gene TRBV18 combines with J gene TRBJ2-7, with TRBD1 as a possible D gene (5 bases). V was trimmed by 4 bases and J by 0 bases, leaving 10 bases between them. Germline V gene lookup returns CDR1 KGHSH and CDR2 LQKENI. This CDR3 contains 14 residues. CDR3 DNA sequence: TGTGCCAGCTCACAGACAGTGAGCTCCTACGAGCAGTACTTC. It codes for CASSQTVSSYEQYF.

V usage is TRBV5-4 and J usage is TRBJ2-3, with 11 bases fitting TRBD2. The V gene end was trimmed by 1 base and the J gene end by 3 bases; junction bases not matched to a gene: 1. Germline V CDR1 and CDR2: SGHNT, YYREEE (reference sequence). This CDR3 region has 15 residues. CDR3 nucleotides: TGTGCCAGCAGCTTGACTAGCGGGAGAACAGATACGCAGTATTTT. Its translation: CASSLTSGRTDTQYF.

This clone has just one count. The chain recombines TRBV2 with TRBJ1-5; tentative D call: TRBD1 (5 bases). The V end was cut by 3 bases, the J end by 4 bases, with 13 bases between. Germline CDR1 SNHLY, CDR2 FYNNEI. The CDR3 consists of 15 residues. For the CDR3, the DNA is TGTGCCAGCAGTGAGGCACGCGGGGGGAATCAGCCCCAGCATTTT. Translated, it gives CASSEARGGNQPQHF. The full variable domain, rest sourced from reference TRBV2 and TRBJ1-5, is EPEVTQTPSHQVTQMGQEVILRCVPISNHLYFYWYRQILGQKVEFLVSFYNNEISEKSEIFDDQFSVERPDGSNFTLKIRSTKLEDSAMYFCASSEARGGNQPQHFGDGTRLSIL.

J is TRBJ2-3 and V is TRBV29-1, with D perhaps matching TRBD2 (6 bases). V lost 1 base and J 2 bases, leaving 13 bases between the germline ends. This CDR3 is built from 15 residues. The germline V gene encodes CDR1 SQVTM and CDR2 ANQGSEA. CDR3 sequence: CSVEGSLAFTDTQYF. CDR3 coding DNA: TGCAGCGTTGAAGGATCGCTAGCGTTCACAGATACGCAGTATTTT.

J is TRBJ2-3 and V is TRBV5-4; 8 bases agree with TRBD2. Germline trimming cut 3 bases from V and 6 bases from J; bases unmatched to any gene: 12. Germline lookup yields CDR1 SGHNT and CDR2 YYREEE (reference sequence). This CDR3 has 16 residues. The CDR3 DNA reads as TGTGCCAGCAGCTACCTCACGGGGGGGGGCTTGGATACGCAGTATTTT. As protein: CASSYLTGGGLDTQYF. The variable domain in full, with the rest retrieved from reference TRBV5-4 and TRBJ2-3, is ETGVTQSPTHLIKTRGQQVTLRCSSQSGHNTVSWYQQALGQGPQFIFQYYREEENGRGNFPPRFSGLQFPNYSSELNVNALELDDSALYLCASSYLTGGGLDTQYFGPGTRLTVL.

The V and J genes are TRBV4-1 and TRBJ2-7; 7 bases align to TRBD2. CDR3 size: 18 residues. The germline V gene encodes CDR1 MGHRA and CDR2 YSYEKL. The trim removed 0 bases at V and 0 bases at J, leaving 11 bases unmatched. For the CDR3, the DNA is TGCGCCAGCAGCCAAGATCGGTCCCTAGCGGAGACCTCCTACGAGCAGTACTTC. It translates to CASSQDRSLAETSYEQYF.

The rearrangement uses TRBV5-1 and TRBJ2-5; 12 nucleotides agree with TRBD2. Germline-derived CDR1 and CDR2 are SGHRS and YFSETQ. The CDR3 contains 16 residues. V lost 4 bases and J lost 2; bases outside the gene matches: 6. The CDR3 protein is CASSGGTSGPQETQYF. CDR3 coding DNA: TGCGCCAGCAGCGGGGGGACTAGCGGGCCGCAAGAGACCCAGTACTTC. Full variable domain (outside the CDR3, taken from reference TRBV5-1 and TRBJ2-5): KAGVTQTPRYLIKTRGQQVTLSCSPISGHRSVSWYQQTPGQGLQFLFEYFSETQRNKGNFPGRFSGRQFSNSRSEMNVSTLELGDSALYLCASSGGTSGPQETQYFGPGTRLLVL.

This sequence joins TRBV9 and TRBJ1-4; 10 bases align to TRBD1. The CDR3 consists of 14 residues. V dropped 3 bases and J dropped 7; count of bases not matched to a gene: 3. The germline gives CDR1 SGDLS, CDR2 YYNGEE. DNA for the CDR3: TGTGCCAGCAGCGCCAGGACAGGGGGTGAAAAACTGTTTTTT. This translates into CASSARTGGEKLFF.

This clone came up a few times. The rearrangement joins TRBV9 to TRBJ2-1; 8 bases line up with TRBD2. V lost 3 bases to trimming and J lost 9 bases; unmatched junction nucleotides: 14. This CDR3 has 16 amino acids. In germline, CDR1 is SGDLS, CDR2 YYNGEE. In nucleotides, the CDR3 is TGTGCCAGCAGCGGCCGAACAAGCGGGAGTGATGGTGAGCAGTTCTTC. The encoded protein is CASSGRTSGSDGEQFF.

CDR3 sequence: CASRFGGWANTEAFF. Here the CDR3 DNA reads TGTGCCAGCAGATTCGGGGGATGGGCTAACACTGAAGCTTTCTTT. The chain combines TRBV6-6 with TRBJ1-1; TRBD1 might be the D (5 bases). V lost 6 bases and J 2 bases, leaving 16 bases between the germline ends. Germline V gene data show CDR1 as MNHNY and CDR2 as SVGAGI (reference sequence). CDR3 length equals 15 residues.

Written as DNA, the CDR3 is TGTGCCAGCAGCTTAGCTGGACAGGGACGTGAAAAACTGTTTTTT. Protein product: CASSLAGQGREKLFF. The chain couples TRBV7-8 to TRBJ1-4; 8 bases are a match to TRBD1. The germline V gene encodes CDR1 SGHVS and CDR2 FQNEAQ. The CDR3 totals 15 residues. The ends lost 0 bases at V and 7 bases at J; junction bases unmatched: 4.

The V call is TRBV2, the J call TRBJ1-4; tentative D call: TRBD1 (6 bases). V was shortened by 0 bases and J by 7 bases, with 6 bases between the two germline ends. The V gene's germline CDR1 is SNHLY and CDR2 FYNNEI. This CDR3 comprises 13 residues. This CDR3 is CASSEAGGEKLFF. CDR3 nucleotide sequence: TGTGCCAGCAGTGAAGCAGGGGGTGAAAAACTGTTTTTT.